This is a list of T cell receptor beta chains from one sample in a study of response to subunit inactivated influenza vaccine. TCRdb called the RT-PCR reads again in MiXCR, with one record for every CDR3 protein. Of about 540,000 distinct CDR3 sequences detected, roughly 25% appear once; the ten largest clones hold around 2.8%. This sample was also put to use in a study of T cells expressing NK-cell markers.

Sample: CD4+ T cells sorted from PBMCs, taken 11 to 12 days after vaccination. These TCRs come from a man aged 45-65 years who received an inactivated influenza vaccine. Each CDR3 is given with its conserved first and last residue. A D gene is named only where the DNA matches it firmly. Clone size is shown for a subset of rows, as once, few, many or a class of expanded clone.

d_gene: -
j_gene: TRBJ2-5
v_gene: TRBV28
abundance: few
CDR3aa: CASSLLQSSGQYF
CDR3nt: TGTGCCAGCAGTTTACTACAGTCCTCAGGCCAGTACTTC

d_gene: TRBD1
j_gene: TRBJ1-1
v_gene: TRBV11-2
abundance: few
CDR3aa: CASSLDDREGAEAFF
CDR3nt: TGTGCCAGCAGCTTGGACGACAGGGAAGGCGCTGAAGCTTTCTTT

d_gene: -
j_gene: TRBJ1-1
v_gene: TRBV11-1
abundance: few
CDR3aa: CASSLPPWQGKANTEAFF
CDR3nt: TGTGCCAGCAGCTTACCTCCGTGGCAGGGAAAAGCGAACACTGAAGCTTTCTTT

d_gene: -
j_gene: TRBJ1-4
v_gene: TRBV16
abundance: -
CDR3aa: CASSVAEKLFF
CDR3nt: TGTGCCAGCAGCGTAGCGGAAAAACTGTTTTTT

d_gene: -
j_gene: TRBJ2-4
v_gene: TRBV4-1
abundance: -
CDR3aa: CASSQDQGFEYIQYF
CDR3nt: TGCGCCAGCAGCCAAGATCAGGGTTTCGAATACATTCAGTACTTC

d_gene: -
j_gene: TRBJ2-2
v_gene: TRBV7-9
abundance: -
CDR3aa: CALGNTGELFF
CDR3nt: TGTGCACTCGGGAACACCGGGGAGCTGTTTTTT

d_gene: -
j_gene: TRBJ2-2
v_gene: TRBV9
abundance: -
CDR3aa: CASSGASAGELFF
CDR3nt: TGTGCCAGCAGCGGGGCCTCCGCCGGGGAGCTGTTTTTT

d_gene: -
j_gene: TRBJ2-1
v_gene: TRBV20-1
abundance: -
CDR3aa: CSAPFSGVADLQFF
CDR3nt: TGCAGTGCTCCCTTCTCCGGTGTTGCGGACCTTCAGTTCTTC

d_gene: TRBD2
j_gene: TRBJ2-7
v_gene: TRBV27
abundance: -
CDR3aa: CASSWGRGASYEQYF
CDR3nt: TGTGCCAGCAGCTGGGGGCGGGGGGCTTCCTACGAGCAGTACTTC

d_gene: -
j_gene: TRBJ1-6
v_gene: TRBV5-1
abundance: -
CDR3aa: CASSTGPSGSPLHF
CDR3nt: TGCGCCAGCAGCACCGGGCCTTCAGGTTCACCCCTCCACTTT

d_gene: -
j_gene: TRBJ2-5
v_gene: TRBV9
abundance: -
CDR3aa: CASSLRMSLGQETQYF
CDR3nt: TGTGCCAGCAGCCTTCGGATGTCTTTAGGACAAGAGACCCAGTACTTC

d_gene: TRBD2
j_gene: TRBJ2-5
v_gene: TRBV5-1
abundance: -
CDR3aa: CASSPASGGNQETQYF
CDR3nt: TGCGCCAGCAGCCCAGCTAGCGGGGGTAACCAAGAGACCCAGTACTTC

d_gene: -
j_gene: TRBJ1-2
v_gene: TRBV5-5
abundance: -
CDR3aa: CASSLNIDYGYTF
CDR3nt: TGTGCCAGCAGCTTGAACATCGACTATGGCTACACCTTC

d_gene: -
j_gene: TRBJ2-4
v_gene: TRBV12-3/TRBV12-4
abundance: few
CDR3aa: CASSLDPTWSKNIQYF
CDR3nt: TGTGCCAGCAGTTTGGACCCCACCTGGTCCAAAAACATTCAGTACTTC

d_gene: -
j_gene: TRBJ2-3
v_gene: TRBV10-3
abundance: few
CDR3aa: CAISEGGRISTDTQYF
CDR3nt: TGTGCCATCAGTGAAGGTGGGCGAATCAGCACAGATACGCAGTATTTT

d_gene: -
j_gene: TRBJ1-5
v_gene: TRBV4-2
abundance: -
CDR3aa: CASSQEGGRKNQPQHF
CDR3nt: TGTGCCAGCAGCCAAGAAGGAGGGAGGAAGAATCAGCCCCAGCATTTT

d_gene: -
j_gene: TRBJ2-1
v_gene: TRBV6-2/TRBV6-3
abundance: few
CDR3aa: CASSYELAHMEQFF
CDR3nt: TGTGCCAGCAGTTACGAACTGGCACATATGGAGCAGTTCTTC

d_gene: TRBD1
j_gene: TRBJ1-1
v_gene: TRBV5-4
abundance: -
CDR3aa: CASSLGGARGRTEAFF
CDR3nt: TGTGCCAGCAGCTTGGGGGGGGCCAGGGGGCGAACTGAAGCTTTCTTT

d_gene: -
j_gene: TRBJ2-1
v_gene: TRBV7-2
abundance: -
CDR3aa: CASSLAPEAYNEQFF
CDR3nt: TGTGCCAGCAGCTTAGCGCCTGAAGCCTACAATGAGCAGTTCTTC

d_gene: TRBD2
j_gene: TRBJ2-3
v_gene: TRBV15
abundance: few
CDR3aa: CATSRAPGRLAGAGDTQYF
CDR3nt: TGTGCCACCAGCAGAGCCCCGGGTCGACTAGCGGGAGCGGGAGATACGCAGTATTTT

d_gene: TRBD1
j_gene: TRBJ1-6
v_gene: TRBV5-1
abundance: -
CDR3aa: CASSPGQGPVSPLHF
CDR3nt: TGCGCCAGCAGCCCGGGACAGGGCCCCGTTTCACCCCTCCACTTT

d_gene: -
j_gene: TRBJ2-7
v_gene: TRBV18
abundance: -
CDR3aa: CASSLWRGAYEQYF
CDR3nt: TGTGCCAGCTCACTATGGCGAGGGGCATACGAGCAGTACTTC

d_gene: -
j_gene: TRBJ1-5
v_gene: TRBV20-1
abundance: few
CDR3aa: CSASKVVSNQPQHF
CDR3nt: TGCAGTGCTAGTAAGGTGGTGAGCAATCAGCCCCAGCATTTT

d_gene: -
j_gene: TRBJ2-1
v_gene: TRBV20-1
abundance: medium-sized
CDR3aa: CSALPDTEQFF
CDR3nt: TGCAGTGCTCTACCAGACACTGAGCAGTTCTTC

d_gene: TRBD1
j_gene: TRBJ1-2
v_gene: TRBV7-2
abundance: -
CDR3aa: CASSFEGTGNYGYTF
CDR3nt: TGTGCCAGCAGCTTCGAGGGGACAGGGAACTATGGCTACACCTTC

d_gene: -
j_gene: TRBJ1-5
v_gene: TRBV20-1
abundance: -
CDR3aa: CSARQMMGQPQHF
CDR3nt: TGCAGTGCTAGACAGATGATGGGTCAGCCCCAGCATTTT

d_gene: -
j_gene: TRBJ2-2
v_gene: TRBV10-3
abundance: -
CDR3aa: CAISERMADPNTGELFF
CDR3nt: TGTGCCATCAGTGAGAGAATGGCAGATCCGAACACCGGGGAGCTGTTTTTT

d_gene: -
j_gene: TRBJ2-5
v_gene: TRBV11-2
abundance: few
CDR3aa: CASSQTVQETQYF
CDR3nt: TGTGCCAGCAGCCAAACAGTCCAAGAGACCCAGTACTTC

d_gene: -
j_gene: TRBJ2-7
v_gene: TRBV7-2
abundance: -
CDR3aa: CASSPRAARSYEQYF
CDR3nt: TGTGCCAGCAGCCCCCGGGCGGCGAGATCCTACGAGCAGTACTTC

d_gene: -
j_gene: TRBJ2-2
v_gene: TRBV7-6
abundance: -
CDR3aa: CASSLDGHVQNTGELFF
CDR3nt: TGTGCCAGCAGCTTAGATGGACATGTCCAGAACACCGGGGAGCTGTTTTTT

d_gene: TRBD1
j_gene: TRBJ2-7
v_gene: TRBV7-2
abundance: -
CDR3aa: CASSRIGQGAFEQYF
CDR3nt: TGTGCCAGCAGTCGTATCGGACAGGGGGCCTTCGAGCAGTACTTC

d_gene: TRBD1
j_gene: TRBJ1-2
v_gene: TRBV7-2
abundance: few
CDR3aa: CASRHRDSYGYTF
CDR3nt: TGTGCCAGCAGGCACCGGGACAGCTATGGCTACACCTTC

d_gene: -
j_gene: TRBJ1-1
v_gene: TRBV18
abundance: -
CDR3aa: CASSMSGPSNTEAFF
CDR3nt: TGTGCCAGCTCAATGTCCGGACCTTCGAACACTGAAGCTTTCTTT

d_gene: -
j_gene: TRBJ1-5
v_gene: TRBV6-1
abundance: -
CDR3aa: CASRRTGINQPQHF
CDR3nt: TGTGCCAGCAGGCGTACAGGGATCAATCAGCCCCAGCATTTT